One and the same sample provided the 26 T cell receptor beta chains below, sequenced in a study of monozygotic twins with inflammatory bowel disease. TCRdb re-called the 5' RACE reads; every CDR3 protein appears as one record, without DNA. The table counts more than 300,000 distinct CDR3 sequences; approximately 2.8% lies in the top ten. Sequenced: blood. These receptors originate from a human donor with ulcerative colitis or Crohn's disease, or a healthy co-twin of an affected twin (not recorded which).

The rearrangement joins TRBV4-1 to TRBJ1-5; TCRdb's D call of TRBD1 is untestable without DNA. Germline V lookup: CDR1 MGHRA, CDR2 YSYEKL. This CDR3 comprises 21 residues. The CDR3 loop reads CASSQGVWDRGRGTGNQPQHF.

V is TRBV11-3 and J is TRBJ2-1. The CDR3 has 14 amino acids. Germline V gives CDR1 SGHNT, CDR2 YENEEA. The CDR3 reads CASSLDSQNNEQFF.

The rearrangement joins TRBV29-1 to TRBJ2-7. CDR3 size: 11 residues. The germline gives CDR1 SQVTM, CDR2 ANQGSEA. The CDR3 region is CSVTSLYEQYF.

This chain connects TRBV18 to TRBJ2-7. CDR3 length: 12 residues. Germline CDR1 reads KGHSH; CDR2 reads LQKENI. The CDR3: CASSPKQIEQYF.

This sequence joins TRBV27 and TRBJ1-5. Germline V lookup: CDR1 MNHEY, CDR2 SMNVEV (reference sequence). The CDR3 loop spans 15 amino acids. CDR3 in amino acids: CASSLSGTWDPPRHF.

The chain recombines TRBV4-3 with TRBJ2-1; TCRdb picks TRBD1, but there is no DNA to check that call. Germline lookup yields CDR1 LGHNA and CDR2 YSLEER. The CDR3 is made up of 18 amino acids. The CDR3 here is CASSQEDIFRSSYNEQFF.

V and J are TRBV20-1 and TRBJ2-7; there is no DNA to check the TCRdb D call of TRBD1. This CDR3 is built from 18 residues. Germline V gives CDR1 DFQATT, CDR2 SNEGSKA (reference sequence). This CDR3 is CSARDVPNRQGWNYEQYF.

The rearrangement links TRBV18 to TRBJ2-7; TCRdb gives TRBD1 as the D gene, but with no DNA this cannot be confirmed. The CDR3 has 17 residues. Germline loops: CDR1 KGHSH, CDR2 LQKENI. This CDR3 reads CASSRREARDRVDEQYF.

The CDR3 sequence: CASRTSGNRPDTQYF. The chain has TRBV12-3 or TRBV12-4 and TRBJ2-3; TCRdb designates TRBD2, a call that cannot be tested without DNA. This CDR3 region has 15 residues.

The chain employs TRBV12-3 or TRBV12-4 and TRBJ1-4. The CDR3 has 16 residues. The CDR3: CASSLGLTRTNEKLFF.

CDR3 amino acids: CASSYSGTTTGVSMSQYF. The chain couples TRBV6-2 or TRBV6-3 to TRBJ2-5; without DNA, the TCRdb call of TRBD2 cannot be checked. The germline gives CDR1 MNHEY, CDR2 SVGEGT. The CDR3 length is 18 residues.

The CDR3 reads CASSRDFPYNEQFF. This sequence joins TRBV14 and TRBJ2-1; TCRdb's D call of TRBD2 is untestable without DNA. CDR3 size: 14 residues. Germline V gene sequence: CDR1 SGHDN, CDR2 FVKESK. Variable domain in full (rest from reference TRBV14 and TRBJ2-1): EAGVTQFPSHSVIEKGQTVTLRCDPISGHDNLYWYRRVMGKEIKFLLHFVKESKQDESGMPNNRFLAERTGGTYSTLKVQPAELEDSGVYFCASSRDFPYNEQFFGPGTRLTVL.

The chain has TRBV7-9 and TRBJ2-5; as DNA is missing, the TRBD1 call by TCRdb cannot be tested. This CDR3 spans 13 amino acids. Per germline, CDR1 SEHNR and CDR2 FQNEAQ (reference sequence). Here the CDR3 reads CASSSGQEETQYF. Full variable domain (outside the CDR3, taken from reference TRBV7-9 and TRBJ2-5): DTGVSQNPRHKITKRGQNVTFRCDPISEHNRLYWYRQTLGQGPEFLTYFQNEAQLEKSRLLSDRFSAERPKGSFSTLEIQRTEQGDSAMYLCASSSGQEETQYFGPGTRLLVL.

This chain joins TRBV12-3 or TRBV12-4 and TRBJ1-4; TCRdb lists TRBD1, though no DNA is available to test this call. This CDR3 spans 15 amino acids. The CDR3 region is CASSPGAGSSEKLFF.

The chain couples TRBV18 to TRBJ2-1; checking the TCRdb D call of TRBD1 is not possible without DNA. CDR3 length: 13 residues. Germline V gene sequence: CDR1 KGHSH, CDR2 LQKENI. CDR3: CASSPDRENEQFF.

The J gene is TRBJ2-2, the V gene TRBV12-3 or TRBV12-4; TCRdb returns TRBD1, unconfirmable since there is no DNA. This CDR3 is built from 15 residues. This CDR3 reads CASSFRTGGTGELFF.

The chain has TRBV14 and TRBJ1-1. The CDR3 totals 17 residues. Germline assignment: CDR1 SGHDN and CDR2 FVKESK. The chain's CDR3 is CASSPGGWAGRRTEAFF.

V is TRBV19 and J is TRBJ2-1; no DNA is available, so the TRBD2 call from TCRdb remains unchecked. Germline lookup yields CDR1 LNHDA and CDR2 SQIVND (reference sequence). The CDR3 covers 11 residues. The chain's CDR3 is CASSVGLGQFF. The full variable domain, completed using reference TRBV19 and TRBJ2-1, is DGGITQSPKYLFRKEGQNVTLSCEQNLNHDAMYWYRQDPGQGLRLIYYSQIVNDFQKGDIAEGYSVSREKKESFPLTVTSAQKNPTAFYLCASSVGLGQFFGPGTRLTVL.

The chain joins TRBV7-9 to TRBJ2-1; TCRdb's D call, TRBD1, is unchecked because there is no DNA. Germline CDR1 and CDR2: SEHNR and FQNEAQ (reference sequence). This CDR3 has 11 residues. The CDR3 here is CASQGGGEQFF. The entire variable domain, with the rest obtained from reference TRBV7-9 and TRBJ2-1, is as follows: DTGVSQNPRHKITKRGQNVTFRCDPISEHNRLYWYRQTLGQGPEFLTYFQNEAQLEKSRLLSDRFSAERPKGSFSTLEIQRTEQGDSAMYLCASQGGGEQFFGPGTRLTVL.

The chain combines TRBV30 with TRBJ1-1; the TCRdb call, TRBD1, lacks DNA for checking. The CDR3 runs to 14 residues. Germline assignment: CDR1 GTSNPN and CDR2 SVGIG (reference sequence). CDR3 loop: CAWTGTARDTEAFF.

The genes are TRBV6-5 and TRBJ1-1; lacking DNA, the TRBD1 call made by TCRdb goes unchecked. The length of the CDR3 is 15 residues. Germline V gene sequence: CDR1 MNHEY, CDR2 SVGAGI. CDR3 region: CASSYFGAFGTEAFF.

Here the CDR3 reads CASETGTVGYNEQFF. The chain recombines TRBV5-1 with TRBJ2-1; checking the TCRdb D call of TRBD1 is not possible without DNA. The CDR3 runs to 15 residues. Germline V gives CDR1 SGHRS, CDR2 YFSETQ.

The genes are TRBV9 and TRBJ2-1. This CDR3 is built from 15 residues. CDR1 SGDLS and CDR2 YYNGEE come from the germline V gene. The CDR3 here is CASSVASSSYNEQFF.

The V gene is TRBV5-1, the J gene TRBJ1-5; lacking DNA, the TRBD1 call made by TCRdb goes unchecked. Germline CDR1 reads SGHRS; CDR2 reads YFSETQ. The CDR3 sequence is 13 residues long. The CDR3 sequence is CASSYGTNQPQHF. Full variable domain (rest looked up from reference TRBV5-1 and TRBJ1-5): KAGVTQTPRYLIKTRGQQVTLSCSPISGHRSVSWYQQTPGQGLQFLFEYFSETQRNKGNFPGRFSGRQFSNSRSEMNVSTLELGDSALYLCASSYGTNQPQHFGDGTRLSIL.

The V gene is TRBV7-2, the J gene TRBJ1-2; TCRdb outputs TRBD1, but without DNA this stays unchecked. Germline V gives CDR1 SGHTA, CDR2 FQGNSA. This CDR3 has 14 amino acids. CDR3 protein: CASSSGTGIRGYTF.

J is TRBJ1-5 and V is TRBV10-3. The CDR3 runs to 15 residues. CDR1 is ENHRY, CDR2 SYGVKD, per germline. CDR3 residues: CAISESSGRDQPQHF.